The 17 T cell receptor beta chains given below trace back to one sample, sequenced in a study of beta chain features in type 1 diabetes. Expressed TCRB transcripts were sequenced because the isolated RNA had all been reverse transcribed beforehand. Here immunoSEQ multiplex PCR was the method, and the copy in TCRdb shows in-frame clones only, minus some. Here the sample spans fewer than 500,000 clones, over 11% being singletons. Source material: naive CD4+ T cells from blood. The receptors stem from a man aged 25 to 40 in good health.

V and J are TRBV7-2 and TRBJ2-2; 11 nucleotides agree with TRBD2. Losses at the gene ends were 3 bases for V and 7 bases for J; bases not matched to a gene: 4. This CDR3 has 15 residues. The germline V gene encodes CDR1 SGHTA and CDR2 FQGNSA. CDR3 nucleotide sequence: TGTGCCAGCAGCTTTAGCGGGAGGGCCGACGGGGAGCTGTTTTTT. Translated: CASSFSGRADGELFF. The full variable domain, with the rest looked up from reference TRBV7-2 and TRBJ2-2, is GAGVSQSPSNKVTEKGKDVELRCDPISGHTALYWYRQSLGQGLEFLIYFQGNSAPDKSGLPSDRFSAERTGGSVSTLTIQRTQQEDSAVYLCASSFSGRADGELFFGEGSRLTVL.

The genes are TRBV7-2 and TRBJ2-7, with D tentatively TRBD2 (5 bases). There are 14 residues in the CDR3. The V end lost 5 bases, the J end lost 0 bases, and 11 bases lay between the germline ends. Per germline, CDR1 SGHTA and CDR2 FQGNSA. CDR3 nucleotide sequence: TGTGCCAGCAGCCCCTTGAGGGCCTCCTACGAGCAGTACGTC. Translating it yields CASSPLRASYEQYV.

Only a few counts were recorded for this clone. The genes are TRBV5-4 and TRBJ2-3; 7 bases map to TRBD2. V lost 3 bases and J lost 6; bases outside the gene matches: 10. The CDR3 runs 15 residues. The germline V gene has CDR1 SGHNT and CDR2 YYREEE (reference sequence). The CDR3 DNA follows: TGTGCCAGCAGCTCACTGGCGGGAGTGGCGGATACGCAGTATTTT. It yields the protein CASSSLAGVADTQYF.

In its sample, this clone was seen a few times. The chain is built from TRBV30 and TRBJ2-1; D uncertain. CDR3 length: 12 amino acids. V lost 2 bases, J lost 4 bases, and 6 bases lay in between. Germline CDR1 and CDR2: GTSNPN and SVGIG (reference sequence). DNA for the CDR3: TGTGCCTGGAGTTCGGGTTACAATGAGCAGTTCTTC. Protein sequence: CAWSSGYNEQFF.

The V gene is TRBV9, the J gene TRBJ2-3; TRBD2 is a possible D gene (5 bases). Trimming left V 4 bases short and J 3 bases short, with 21 bases between. The CDR3 spans 17 residues. Per the germline V gene, CDR1 is SGDLS and CDR2 is YYNGEE. The CDR3 protein is CASSQTLPGSSTDTQYF. CDR3 in DNA: TGTGCCAGCAGCCAGACTTTACCGGGGTCCTCAACAGATACGCAGTATTTT.

V and J are TRBV18 and TRBJ2-7; 10 bases map to TRBD1. The CDR3 is 16 amino acids. Trimming at V came to 4 bases and at J to 3 bases, leaving 9 bases not matched to a gene. Germline CDR1 is KGHSH and CDR2 is LQKENI. As DNA, the CDR3 is TGTGCCAGCTCACACTCGACAGGGGGCAACAACTACGAGCAGTACTTC. Protein product: CASSHSTGGNNYEQYF. Filled out from reference TRBV18 and TRBJ2-7, the complete variable domain reads NAGVMQNPRHLVRRRGQEARLRCSPMKGHSHVYWYRQLPEEGLKFMVYLQKENIIDESGMPKERFSAEFPKEGPSILRIQQVVRGDSAAYFCASSHSTGGNNYEQYFGPGTRLTVT.

The J gene is TRBJ2-3, the V gene TRBV19; D gene uncertain. The CDR3 contains 15 residues. V shed 3 bases and J shed 0 bases, with 10 bases lying between them. Germline assignment: CDR1 LNHDA and CDR2 SQIVND (reference sequence). The CDR3 DNA sequence: TGTGCCAGTAGTATTCGGGCTGGAAGCACAGATACGCAGTATTTT. Protein: CASSIRAGSTDTQYF. The whole variable domain, remainder taken from reference TRBV19 and TRBJ2-3, is DGGITQSPKYLFRKEGQNVTLSCEQNLNHDAMYWYRQDPGQGLRLIYYSQIVNDFQKGDIAEGYSVSREKKESFPLTVTSAQKNPTAFYLCASSIRAGSTDTQYFGPGTRLTVL.

This clone was counted a few times. Written as DNA, the CDR3 is TGTGCCAGCTCACTTGGTACCGGGACAGGGGTCGATGAGCAGTTCTTC. Translating gives CASSLGTGTGVDEQFF. The chain uses TRBV18 and TRBJ2-1; 10 bases fit TRBD1. This CDR3 comprises 16 residues. V trimming: 4 bases; J trimming: 8 bases; junction bases outside the gene matches: 11. Germline loops: CDR1 KGHSH, CDR2 LQKENI. Using reference TRBV18 and TRBJ2-1 for the parts outside the CDR3, the full variable domain is NAGVMQNPRHLVRRRGQEARLRCSPMKGHSHVYWYRQLPEEGLKFMVYLQKENIIDESGMPKERFSAEFPKEGPSILRIQQVVRGDSAAYFCASSLGTGTGVDEQFFGPGTRLTVL.

V usage is TRBV7-2 and J usage is TRBJ2-1; D ambiguous. CDR3 length: 11 residues. V shed 5 bases and J shed 2 bases, with 1 base lying between them. Germline V lookup: CDR1 SGHTA, CDR2 FQGNSA. The CDR3: CASSTYNEQFF. CDR3 bases: TGTGCCAGCAGCACCTACAATGAGCAGTTCTTC.

This rearrangement joins TRBV10-2 to TRBJ2-7; D not certain. The V end was cut by 3 bases, the J end by 2 bases, with 8 bases between. Germline V gene data show CDR1 as WSHSY and CDR2 as SAAADI. This CDR3 contains 13 residues. CDR3 protein: CASSDGPTYEQYF. The CDR3 nucleotides read TGCGCCAGCAGTGATGGCCCGACCTACGAGCAGTACTTC.

The rearrangement joins TRBV15 to TRBJ2-6, with no clear D. The germline V and J ends were trimmed by 0 bases and 1 base, with 10 bases remaining between them. The CDR3 covers 17 residues. Per the germline V gene, CDR1 is LNHNV and CDR2 is YYDKDF (reference sequence). CDR3 amino acids: CATSRDRGVSGANVLTF. The CDR3 DNA reads as TGTGCCACCAGCAGAGATCGTGGGGTGTCTGGGGCCAACGTCCTGACTTTC.

This chain links TRBV5-1 with TRBJ1-1, with a tentative D call TRBD1 (6 bases). Germline V gene data show CDR1 as SGHRS and CDR2 as YFSETQ. CDR3 size: 14 residues. V was trimmed by 1 base and J by 1 base, leaving 8 bases between them. CDR3 nucleotides: TGCGCCAGCAGCTTGTCCAGGGGGAACACTGAAGCTTTCTTT. It specifies CASSLSRGNTEAFF.

This clone was counted between two and nine times. V is TRBV9 and J is TRBJ1-2, with D unresolved. V lost 3 bases, J lost 3 bases, and 6 bases lay in between. The CDR3 totals 12 residues. Germline V gene lookup returns CDR1 SGDLS and CDR2 YYNGEE. The CDR3 protein is CASSAQYYGYTF. DNA of the CDR3: TGTGCCAGCAGCGCCCAATACTATGGCTACACCTTC.

The CDR3 region has the DNA TGTGCCAGCAGCCAGTGGCGAAATGAGCAGTTCTTC. Its translation: CASSQWRNEQFF. The rearrangement links TRBV7-8 to TRBJ2-1; D remains ambiguous. V was trimmed by 5 bases and J by 7 bases, leaving 9 bases between them. Germline V gene sequence: CDR1 SGHVS, CDR2 FQNEAQ. The CDR3 contains 12 residues.

This clone has just a few counts. This sequence joins TRBV5-1 and TRBJ2-2, with D possibly being TRBD2 (5 bases). This CDR3 region has 14 residues. Germline V gives CDR1 SGHRS, CDR2 YFSETQ. The V gene lost 4 bases and the J gene lost 7 bases, with 14 bases spanning the gap. The CDR3 DNA reads TGCGCCAGCAGCACCGAGAGGGCGGGCGGGGAGCTGTTTTTT. It yields the protein CASSTERAGGELFF.

In this sample, this clone turned up a few times. The genes are TRBV10-3 and TRBJ2-7; 8 bases fit TRBD1. With 0 bases clipped from V and 0 bases from J, the junction kept 1 base outside the gene matches. The CDR3 is 15 amino acids. Germline V CDR1 and CDR2: ENHRY, SYGVKD. The chain's CDR3 is CAISESQGDSYEQYF. The DNA for the CDR3 is TGTGCCATCAGTGAGTCACAGGGGGACTCCTACGAGCAGTACTTC.

This clone has a handful of counts. The chain combines TRBV5-1 with TRBJ2-5; TRBD2 agrees at 7 bases. The CDR3 has 14 amino acids. Germline CDR1 SGHRS, CDR2 YFSETQ. With V trimmed by 1 base and J by 3 bases, 3 bases remained unmatched. The CDR3 reads CASSLRRGEETQYF. The DNA of the CDR3 is TGCGCCAGCAGCTTGAGACGGGGGGAAGAGACCCAGTACTTC.